Below, 21 T cell receptor beta chains from the same sample are listed, as sequenced in a study of blood T cell repertoires in COVID-19 (dated by TCRdb to about 2020). The library was generated by the immunoSEQ multiplex PCR assay. TCRdb provides this immuneACCESS table in a form limited to in-frame rearrangements. Some clones are lacking; in checked studies, under half of them reflect an unresolved V gene, and why the rest are absent is not known. The sample includes about 200,000 clones, with approximately 78% observed a single time. Of the sample, around 8% is held by the ten largest clones. Sequenced: peripheral blood. Receptors were obtained from an elderly woman with COVID-19, enrolled during active disease.

The V call is TRBV3-1 (or the pseudogene TRBV3-2), the J call TRBJ1-2; D is unresolved. V was clipped by 4 bases and J by 7 bases, with 13 bases between them. Germline CDR1 LGHDT, CDR2 YNNKEL (reference sequence). This CDR3 has 13 residues. CDR3 nucleotide sequence: TGTGCCAGCAGCCTCCCCGGGTTGGGTGGCTACACCTTC. Its protein is CASSLPGLGGYTF.

The chain joins TRBV5-1 to TRBJ2-5, with D perhaps TRBD1 (6 bases). The CDR3 sequence is 12 residues long. Per the germline V gene, CDR1 is SGHRS and CDR2 is YFSETQ. Trimming cost V 4 bases and J 5 bases, with 9 bases left between them. Here the CDR3 reads CASSVQGETQYF. The CDR3 nucleotides are TGCGCCAGCAGCGTGCAGGGGGAGACCCAGTACTTC. The variable domain in full, with the rest retrieved from reference TRBV5-1 and TRBJ2-5, is KAGVTQTPRYLIKTRGQQVTLSCSPISGHRSVSWYQQTPGQGLQFLFEYFSETQRNKGNFPGRFSGRQFSNSRSEMNVSTLELGDSALYLCASSVQGETQYFGPGTRLLVL.

The rearrangement links TRBV28 to TRBJ1-2; 8 bases agree with TRBD1. The J segment lost 4 bases and the V segment lost 11 bases, leaving 6 bases of the junction unmatched. This CDR3 is 12 amino acids long. Germline CDR1 and CDR2: MDHEN and SYDVKM. The CDR3 reads CASRGRLYGYTF. CDR3 DNA sequence: TGTGCCTCCAGGGGGCGCCTCTATGGCTACACCTTC.

This chain uses TRBV5-4 with TRBJ2-5; 9 nucleotides agree with TRBD2. V lost 4 bases and J lost 4; bases outside the gene matches: 11. CDR3 length equals 16 residues. The germline V gene has CDR1 SGHNT and CDR2 YYREEE (reference sequence). The CDR3 region has the DNA TGTGCCAGCAGCCAGGGGGGTAGCGGGAGCGTAGAGACCCAGTACTTC. It codes for CASSQGGSGSVETQYF.

The genes are TRBV10-3 and TRBJ2-7, with D unclear. Per germline, CDR1 ENHRY and CDR2 SYGVKD. The V and J ends lost 1 base and 3 bases respectively, with 7 bases between them. CDR3 size: 13 residues. This chain's CDR3 is CAISEWADYEQYF. CDR3 DNA sequence: TGTGCCATCAGTGAGTGGGCCGACTACGAGCAGTACTTC.

This chain uses TRBV5-6 with TRBJ1-1; 9 bases align to TRBD1. The CDR3 length is 16 residues. The ends lost 2 bases at V and 1 base at J; junction bases unmatched: 6. Germline V CDR1 and CDR2: SGHDT, YYEEEE. CDR3 in amino acids: CASSFLGQGKNTEAFF. In DNA form, the CDR3 reads TGTGCCAGCAGCTTCCTTGGACAGGGGAAGAACACTGAAGCTTTCTTT. The whole variable domain, filled in from reference TRBV5-6 and TRBJ1-1, reads DAGVTQSPTHLIKTRGQQVTLRCSPKSGHDTVSWYQQALGQGPQFIFQYYEEEERQRGNFPDRFSGHQFPNYSSELNVNALLLGDSALYLCASSFLGQGKNTEAFFGQGTRLTVV.

V usage is TRBV5-5 and J usage is TRBJ2-1, with TRBD2 as a possible D gene (7 bases). Trimming shortened V by 9 bases and J by 4 bases, and 17 bases separated the two germline ends. This CDR3 has 14 residues. Germline-derived CDR1 and CDR2 are SGHKS and YYEKEE (reference sequence). This chain's CDR3 is CATGRGASYNEQFF. CDR3 DNA: TGTGCCACCGGCCGGGGGGCGTCATACAATGAGCAGTTCTTC.

The genes are TRBV12-3 or TRBV12-4 and TRBJ2-5; possible D gene TRBD2, 6 bases. The CDR3 consists of 12 residues. Trimming pared 5 bases from V and 3 bases from J, leaving 7 bases between. The CDR3 coding sequence is TGTGCCAGCAGTCGCGGGAAAGAGACCCAGTACTTC. Its translation: CASSRGKETQYF.

This rearrangement joins TRBV7-9 to TRBJ1-5; D call uncertain. Deletions cut 3 bases from V and 5 bases from J, with 14 bases between. Germline CDR1 is SEHNR and CDR2 is FQNEAQ (reference sequence). This CDR3 has 15 amino acids. CDR3 nucleotide sequence: TGTGCCAGCAGCTTGAGCCTTATCGGGGATCAGCCCCAGCATTTT. Translation gives CASSLSLIGDQPQHF.

The V and J genes are TRBV29-1 and TRBJ1-2, with TRBD1 identical over 8 bases. Germline assignment: CDR1 SQVTM and CDR2 ANQGSEA. V was clipped by 5 bases and J by 2 bases; unmatched bases: 4. CDR3 length: 13 residues. The CDR3 DNA sequence: TGCAGCGTTTTTCACAGGGGGAACTATGGCTACACCTTC. Translated: CSVFHRGNYGYTF.

J is TRBJ2-5 and V is TRBV6-5; D not certain. CDR3 length equals 13 residues. Deletions cut 8 bases from V and 5 bases from J, with 15 bases between. Germline V lookup: CDR1 MNHEY, CDR2 SVGAGI. CDR3: CASRGVSEETQYF. CDR3 DNA: TGTGCCAGCCGAGGCGTGTCAGAGGAGACCCAGTACTTC.

The genes are TRBV5-4 and TRBJ2-7; D might be TRBD1 (5 bases). Germline V CDR1 and CDR2: SGHNT, YYREEE (reference sequence). The CDR3 sequence is 14 residues long. Trimming left V 4 bases short and J 2 bases short, with 13 bases between. CDR3 region: CASSADRHPYEQYF. In nucleotides, the CDR3 is TGTGCCAGCAGCGCCGACAGACATCCCTACGAGCAGTACTTC. Full variable domain (rest looked up from reference TRBV5-4 and TRBJ2-7): ETGVTQSPTHLIKTRGQQVTLRCSSQSGHNTVSWYQQALGQGPQFIFQYYREEENGRGNFPPRFSGLQFPNYSSELNVNALELDDSALYLCASSADRHPYEQYFGPGTRLTVT.

This clone is judged medium-sized. V and J are TRBV6-5 and TRBJ2-7; 9 bases line up with TRBD2. Germline trimming cut 8 bases from V and 4 bases from J; bases unmatched to any gene: 6. The CDR3 runs 13 residues. CDR1 MNHEY and CDR2 SVGAGI come from the germline V gene. CDR3 sequence: CASVGTSFYEQYF. DNA of the CDR3: TGTGCCAGCGTAGGGACTAGCTTTTACGAGCAGTACTTC.

This chain uses TRBV2 with TRBJ1-2; unclear D gene. V was clipped by 6 bases and J by 8 bases, with 25 bases between them. From germline, CDR1 is SNHLY and CDR2 FYNNEI. The CDR3 totals 16 residues. The CDR3, as DNA: TGTGCCAGCAGCGCGATAACGGCGGGAGGGCAGAGGGGCTACACCTTC. Amino acids: CASSAITAGGQRGYTF.

This chain connects TRBV27 to TRBJ2-7, with 8 bases that match TRBD2. V dropped 3 bases and J dropped 0; count of bases not matched to a gene: 4. Germline assignment: CDR1 MNHEY and CDR2 SMNVEV (reference sequence). The CDR3 loop spans 15 amino acids. CDR3 DNA sequence: TGTGCCAGCAGTTTTACAGCGGGGGACTCCTACGAGCAGTACTTC. Its translation is CASSFTAGDSYEQYF.

This clone was counted only a few times. The chain's CDR3 is CASSFSRGEQFF. The CDR3 bases are TGTGCCAGCAGCTTTAGCCGGGGTGAGCAGTTCTTC. The chain joins TRBV5-5 to TRBJ2-1; D might be TRBD2 (5 bases). This CDR3 contains 12 residues. V gave up 2 bases and J gave up 9 bases, with 9 bases separating them. From germline, CDR1 is SGHKS and CDR2 YYEKEE (reference sequence). The whole variable domain, remainder taken from reference TRBV5-5 and TRBJ2-1, is DAGVTQSPTHLIKTRGQQVTLRCSPISGHKSVSWYQQVLGQGPQFIFQYYEKEERGRGNFPDRFSARQFPNYSSELNVNALLLGDSALYLCASSFSRGEQFFGPGTRLTVL.

The rearrangement uses TRBV30 and TRBJ1-6; D is undetermined. V lost 3 bases and J 13 bases, leaving 16 bases between the germline ends. The CDR3 is made up of 13 amino acids. In germline, CDR1 is GTSNPN, CDR2 SVGIG (reference sequence). CDR3 DNA sequence: TGTGCCTGGAGACAGCCTGGTGTCACCCCCCTCCACTTT. Its translation is CAWRQPGVTPLHF.

The chain links TRBV9 to TRBJ1-3; 11 bases line up with TRBD1. CDR3 length: 17 residues. The V gene end was trimmed by 4 bases and the J gene end by 2 bases; junction bases not matched to a gene: 8. Looked up from germline, CDR1 is SGDLS and CDR2 is YYNGEE. The CDR3 nucleotides read TGTGCCAGCAGCCCCTATGGACAGGGGGCGGCTGGAAACACCATATATTTT. Translation: CASSPYGQGAAGNTIYF. The full variable domain, in which reference TRBV9 and TRBJ1-3 provide the parts outside the CDR3, is DSGVTQTPKHLITATGQRVTLRCSPRSGDLSVYWYQQSLDQGLQFLIQYYNGEERAKGNILERFSAQQFPDLHSELNLSSLELGDSALYFCASSPYGQGAAGNTIYFGEGSWLTVV.

The CDR3 nucleotides read TGCGCCAGCAGCCAGGGGGCCACAGATACGCAGTATTTT. Translating gives CASSQGATDTQYF. The chain recombines TRBV4-1 with TRBJ2-3; perhaps TRBD1 as D (6 bases). V lost 3 bases and J lost 2, with 6 bases in between. CDR1 and CDR2 (germline): MGHRA, YSYEKL. The CDR3 totals 13 residues.

This clone was detected a few times. This rearrangement joins TRBV25-1 to TRBJ1-6, with D uncertain. The CDR3 covers 15 residues. The V gene's germline CDR1 is MGHDK and CDR2 SYGVNS. Trimming pared 4 bases from V and 0 bases from J, leaving 7 bases between. As DNA, the CDR3 is TGTGCCAGCAGTGGACATACCTCCTATAATTCACCCCTCCACTTT. It encodes CASSGHTSYNSPLHF.

The V gene is TRBV6-5, the J gene TRBJ2-3; D gene uncertain. Germline V gives CDR1 MNHEY, CDR2 SVGAGI. V gave up 5 bases and J gave up 5 bases, with 8 bases separating them. CDR3 length: 12 residues. The CDR3 reads CASSTVLDTQYF. The CDR3, as DNA: TGTGCCAGCAGTACGGTGCTAGATACGCAGTATTTT.